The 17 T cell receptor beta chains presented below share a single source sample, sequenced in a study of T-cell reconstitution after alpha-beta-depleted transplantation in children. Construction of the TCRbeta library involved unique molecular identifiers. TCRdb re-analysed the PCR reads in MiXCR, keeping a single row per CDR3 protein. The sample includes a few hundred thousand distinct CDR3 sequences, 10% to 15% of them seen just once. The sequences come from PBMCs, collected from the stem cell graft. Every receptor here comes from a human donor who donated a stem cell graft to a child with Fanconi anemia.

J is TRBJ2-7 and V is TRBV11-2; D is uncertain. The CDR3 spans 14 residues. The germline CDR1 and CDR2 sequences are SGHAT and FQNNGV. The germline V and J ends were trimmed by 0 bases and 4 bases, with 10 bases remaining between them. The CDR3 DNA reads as TGTGCCAGCAGCTTAGATCCATCTATATACGAGCAGTACGTC. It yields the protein CASSLDPSIYEQYV.

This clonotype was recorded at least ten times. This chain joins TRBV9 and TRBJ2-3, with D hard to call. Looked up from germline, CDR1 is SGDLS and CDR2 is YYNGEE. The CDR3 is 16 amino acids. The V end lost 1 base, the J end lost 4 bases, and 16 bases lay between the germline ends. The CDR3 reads CASSVRIDRGPDTQYF. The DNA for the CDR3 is TGTGCCAGCAGCGTACGAATTGACCGTGGGCCAGATACGCAGTATTTT. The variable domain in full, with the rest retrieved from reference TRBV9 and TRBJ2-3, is DSGVTQTPKHLITATGQRVTLRCSPRSGDLSVYWYQQSLDQGLQFLIQYYNGEERAKGNILERFSAQQFPDLHSELNLSSLELGDSALYFCASSVRIDRGPDTQYFGPGTRLTVL.

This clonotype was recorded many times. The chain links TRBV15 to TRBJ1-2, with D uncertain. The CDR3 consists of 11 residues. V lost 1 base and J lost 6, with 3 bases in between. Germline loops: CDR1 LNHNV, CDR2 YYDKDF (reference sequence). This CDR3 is CATSRGNGYTF. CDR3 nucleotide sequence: TGTGCCACCAGCAGAGGGAATGGCTACACCTTC.

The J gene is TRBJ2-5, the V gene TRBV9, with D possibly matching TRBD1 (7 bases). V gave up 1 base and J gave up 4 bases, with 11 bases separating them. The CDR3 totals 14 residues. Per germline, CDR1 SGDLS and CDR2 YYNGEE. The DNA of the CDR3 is TGTGCCAGCAGCGTATCCCAGGGGGGAGAGACCCAGTACTTC. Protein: CASSVSQGGETQYF.

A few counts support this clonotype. CDR3 loop: CASSPLGGVQNTEAFF. CDR3 DNA sequence: TGTGCCAGCAGCCCACTAGGGGGGGTACAGAACACTGAAGCTTTCTTT. This chain links TRBV7-2 with TRBJ1-1; weak D call: TRBD1 (6 bases). The CDR3 length is 16 residues. Germline loops: CDR1 SGHTA, CDR2 FQGNSA. V shed 5 bases and J shed 1 base, with 17 bases lying between them.

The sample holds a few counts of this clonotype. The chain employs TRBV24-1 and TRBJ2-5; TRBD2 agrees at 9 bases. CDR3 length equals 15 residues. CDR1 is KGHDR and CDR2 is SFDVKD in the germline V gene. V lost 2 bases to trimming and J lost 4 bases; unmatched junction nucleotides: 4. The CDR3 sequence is CATSDSSGGRETQYF. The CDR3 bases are TGTGCCACCAGTGATTCCAGCGGGGGGCGAGAGACCCAGTACTTC.

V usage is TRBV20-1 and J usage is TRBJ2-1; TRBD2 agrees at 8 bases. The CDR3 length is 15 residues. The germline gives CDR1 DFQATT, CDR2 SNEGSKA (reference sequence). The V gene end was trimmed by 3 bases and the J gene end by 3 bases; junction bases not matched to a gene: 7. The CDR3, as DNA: TGCAGTGCTAGTTTACTAGCGGCAGGCTACAATGAGCAGTTCTTC. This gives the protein CSASLLAAGYNEQFF.

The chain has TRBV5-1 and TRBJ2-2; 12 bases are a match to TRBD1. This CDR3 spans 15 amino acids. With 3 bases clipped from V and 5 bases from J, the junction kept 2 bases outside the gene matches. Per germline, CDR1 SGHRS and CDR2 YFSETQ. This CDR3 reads CASSWGQGATGELFF. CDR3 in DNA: TGCGCCAGCAGCTGGGGACAGGGGGCAACCGGGGAGCTGTTTTTT.

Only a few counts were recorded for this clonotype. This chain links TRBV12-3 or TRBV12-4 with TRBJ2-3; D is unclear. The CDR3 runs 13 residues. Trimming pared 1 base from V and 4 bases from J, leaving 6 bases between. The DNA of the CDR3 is TGTGCCAGCAGTTTAGGTAGCCCAGATACGCAGTATTTT. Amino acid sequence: CASSLGSPDTQYF.

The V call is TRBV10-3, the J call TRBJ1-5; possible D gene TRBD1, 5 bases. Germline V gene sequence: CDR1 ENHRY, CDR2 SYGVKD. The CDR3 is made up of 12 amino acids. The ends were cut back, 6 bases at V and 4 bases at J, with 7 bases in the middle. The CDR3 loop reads CAISGTNQPQHF. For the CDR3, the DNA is TGTGCCATCAGCGGGACGAATCAGCCCCAGCATTTT.

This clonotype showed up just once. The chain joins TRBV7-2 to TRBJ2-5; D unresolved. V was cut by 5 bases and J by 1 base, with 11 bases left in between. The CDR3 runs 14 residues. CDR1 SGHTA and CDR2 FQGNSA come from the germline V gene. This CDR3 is CASSALGSQETQYF. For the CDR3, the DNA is TGTGCCAGCAGCGCGTTGGGCAGCCAAGAGACCCAGTACTTC.

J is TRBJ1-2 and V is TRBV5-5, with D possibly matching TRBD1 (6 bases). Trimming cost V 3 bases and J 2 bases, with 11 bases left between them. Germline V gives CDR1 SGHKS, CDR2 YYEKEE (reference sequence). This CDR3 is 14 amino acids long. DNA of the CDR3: TGTGCCAGCAGCTCGTTAAGGGGGAACTATGGCTACACCTTC. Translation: CASSSLRGNYGYTF.

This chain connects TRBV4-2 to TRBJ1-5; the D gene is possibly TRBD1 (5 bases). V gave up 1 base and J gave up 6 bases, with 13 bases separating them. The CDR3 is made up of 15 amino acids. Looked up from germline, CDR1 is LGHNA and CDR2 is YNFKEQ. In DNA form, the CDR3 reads TGTGCCAGCAGCCAAGCTGGAGGGGTAACTCAGCCCCAGCATTTT. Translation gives CASSQAGGVTQPQHF.

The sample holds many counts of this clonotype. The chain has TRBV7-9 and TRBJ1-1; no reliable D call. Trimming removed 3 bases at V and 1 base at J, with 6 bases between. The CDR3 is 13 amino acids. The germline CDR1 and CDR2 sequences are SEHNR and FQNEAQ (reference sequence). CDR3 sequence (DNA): TGTGCCAGCAGCTTTACATCGAACACTGAAGCTTTCTTT. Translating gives CASSFTSNTEAFF.

The CDR3 DNA is TGTGCCAGCAGCTTAGTCTCGGCAGGGAGTGGTGGCTACACCTTC. Its translation is CASSLVSAGSGGYTF. The V gene is TRBV7-9, the J gene TRBJ1-2; a weak D match, TRBD1 (5 bases). CDR3 size: 15 residues. Trimming took off 1 base at V and 7 bases at J, with 16 bases between the two ends. Germline V gives CDR1 SEHNR, CDR2 FQNEAQ (reference sequence).

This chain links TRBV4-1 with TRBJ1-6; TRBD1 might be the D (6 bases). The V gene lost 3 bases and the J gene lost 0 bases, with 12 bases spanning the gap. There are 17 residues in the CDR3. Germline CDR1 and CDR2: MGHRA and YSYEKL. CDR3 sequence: CASSQWDMSSYNSPLHF. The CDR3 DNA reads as TGCGCCAGCAGCCAGTGGGACATGAGCTCCTATAATTCACCCCTCCACTTT.

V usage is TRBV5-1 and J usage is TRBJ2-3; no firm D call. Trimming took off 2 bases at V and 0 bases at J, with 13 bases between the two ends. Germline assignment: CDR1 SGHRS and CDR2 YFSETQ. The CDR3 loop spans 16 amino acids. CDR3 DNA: TGCGCCAGCAGCTTCGGCAGAACTTCTAGCACAGATACGCAGTATTTT. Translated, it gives CASSFGRTSSTDTQYF.